The rows below give T cell receptor beta chains drawn from one sample of a study of blood T cell repertoires in COVID-19. TCRdb's table, derived via immunoSEQ multiplex PCR, lists solely in-frame clones and lacks some. The sample consists of around 130,000 clones, about 88% of them appearing once. The sample comprised peripheral blood. Receptors were obtained from a human donor in a cohort sampled during active COVID-19. Both conserved end residues are part of each CDR3. The D gene is left open where the match is weak. Size is stated for part of the rows, as once, few or many counts, or as a class when the clone is expanded.

TRBJ1-2	TRBV2	15	once	NA	CASSANREKGYGYTF	TGTGCCAGCAGCGCTAACAGGGAAAAGGGGTATGGCTACACCTTC
TRBJ2-1	TRBV2	14	NA	TRBD2	CASSGLAGGNEQFF	TGTGCCAGCAGTGGTCTAGCGGGGGGGAATGAGCAGTTCTTC
TRBJ2-5	TRBV18	13	NA	TRBD1	CASSPRQGETQYF	TGTGCCAGCTCCCCCCGACAGGGAGAGACCCAGTACTTC
TRBJ2-2	TRBV28	14	NA	TRBD1	CASSRQGSTGELFF	TGTGCCAGCAGTAGACAGGGTTCGACCGGGGAGCTGTTTTTT
TRBJ1-6	TRBV28	16	once	TRBD1	CASSLLPGTGDSPLHF	TGTGCCAGCAGTTTATTGCCCGGGACAGGGGATTCACCCCTCCACTTT
TRBJ1-2	TRBV2	15	NA	TRBD1	CASSEAQTGVGGYTF	TGTGCCAGCAGTGAAGCCCAGACAGGGGTGGGTGGCTACACCTTC
TRBJ2-1	TRBV7-2	15	NA	NA	CASSFVLSRGDEQFF	TGTGCCAGCAGCTTCGTCCTTTCTAGGGGTGATGAGCAGTTCTTC
TRBJ2-3	TRBV4-2	19	NA	NA	CASSQDYRRAVRGTDTQYF	TGTGCCAGCAGCCAAGACTACCGGCGGGCCGTGAGGGGCACAGATACGCAGTATTTT
TRBJ2-7	TRBV4-1	15	NA	TRBD2	CASSPSMTSAYEQYF	TGCGCCAGCAGCCCCTCGATGACTAGCGCCTACGAGCAGTACTTC
TRBJ2-3	TRBV5-1	17	NA	NA	CASSLALLDSSTDTQYF	TGCGCCAGCAGCTTGGCACTCTTGGACAGCAGCACAGATACGCAGTATTTT
TRBJ1-2	TRBV28	12	NA	NA	CASSLVSGGYTF	TGTGCCAGCAGTTTAGTTTCGGGTGGCTACACCTTC
TRBJ2-5	TRBV5-1	15	NA	NA	CASSLVTRGQETQYF	TGCGCCAGCAGCTTGGTGACTAGGGGACAAGAGACCCAGTACTTC
TRBJ2-2	TRBV15	15	few	NA	CATREAGAGTGELFF	TGTGCCACCAGGGAGGCGGGGGCAGGTACCGGGGAGCTGTTTTTT
TRBJ2-2	TRBV2	15	NA	TRBD2	CASGWTSGSSGELFF	TGTGCCAGCGGATGGACTAGCGGGAGTTCCGGGGAGCTGTTTTTT
TRBJ1-3	TRBV2	16	NA	TRBD1	CASRGNRGSSGNTIYF	TGTGCCAGCAGGGGAAACAGGGGAAGCTCTGGAAACACCATATATTTT
TRBJ2-5	TRBV5-6	16	NA	TRBD1	CASSYRTGVVRETQYF	TGTGCCAGCAGCTACCGGACAGGGGTCGTTAGGGAGACCCAGTACTTC
TRBJ1-1	TRBV19	15	NA	NA	CASHNLGGGITEAFF	TGTGCCAGTCATAATCTTGGGGGGGGAATCACTGAAGCTTTCTTT
TRBJ2-7	TRBV27	13	NA	TRBD1	CASAGQGSYEQYF	TGTGCCAGCGCGGGACAGGGTTCCTACGAGCAGTACTTC
TRBJ2-1	TRBV15	17	NA	TRBD2	CATSRYGTSGSGYEQFF	TGTGCCACCAGCAGATACGGGACTAGCGGTAGTGGGTATGAGCAGTTCTTC
TRBJ1-1	TRBV18	13	NA	NA	CASSPPWRTEAFF	TGTGCCAGCTCACCACCGTGGCGGACTGAAGCTTTCTTT
TRBJ2-5	TRBV6-6	15	NA	TRBD2	CASSFSGSPGETQYF	TGTGCCAGCAGCTTTAGCGGGAGCCCCGGAGAGACCCAGTACTTC
TRBJ2-3	TRBV28	17	NA	NA	CASSFFARTEYTDTQYF	TGTGCCAGCAGTTTCTTCGCGAGGACAGAATACACAGATACGCAGTATTTT
TRBJ2-1	TRBV19	16	NA	TRBD2	CASSTLMRGGNNEQFF	TGTGCCAGTAGTACCCTGATGCGGGGGGGCAACAATGAGCAGTTCTTC
TRBJ2-5	TRBV7-6	14	NA	TRBD2	CASSLTSGQETQYF	TGTGCCAGCAGCTTAACTAGCGGACAAGAGACCCAGTACTTC
TRBJ1-2	TRBV11-2	14	NA	TRBD1	CASSSTDRANGYTF	TGTGCCAGCAGCTCCACGGACAGGGCCAATGGCTACACCTTC
TRBJ1-2	TRBV13	14	NA	NA	CASRPGGRDHGYTF	TGTGCCAGCAGACCCGGGGGTAGGGATCATGGCTACACCTTC
TRBJ1-1	TRBV12-3/TRBV12-4	12	NA	TRBD1	CASSPRTGEAFF	TGTGCCAGCAGTCCCAGGACAGGGGAAGCTTTCTTT
TRBJ2-3	TRBV6-4	13	many	NA	CASSPQRGLTQYF	TGTGCCAGCTCCCCCCAGCGAGGACTCACGCAGTATTTT
TRBJ2-1	TRBV6-6	14	NA	NA	CASRRDSSYNEQFF	TGTGCCAGCAGGCGGGACAGCTCCTACAATGAGCAGTTCTTC